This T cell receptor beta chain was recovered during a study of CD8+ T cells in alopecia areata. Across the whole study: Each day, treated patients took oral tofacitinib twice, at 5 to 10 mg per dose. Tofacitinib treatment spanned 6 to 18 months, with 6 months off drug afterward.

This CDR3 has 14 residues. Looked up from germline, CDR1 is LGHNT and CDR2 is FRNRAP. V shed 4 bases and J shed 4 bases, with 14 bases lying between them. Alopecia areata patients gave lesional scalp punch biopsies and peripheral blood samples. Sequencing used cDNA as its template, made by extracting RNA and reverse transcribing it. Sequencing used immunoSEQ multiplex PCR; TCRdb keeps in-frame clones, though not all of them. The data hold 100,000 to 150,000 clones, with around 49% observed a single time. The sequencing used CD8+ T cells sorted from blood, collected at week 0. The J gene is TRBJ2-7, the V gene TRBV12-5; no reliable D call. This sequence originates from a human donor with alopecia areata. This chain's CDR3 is CASGSSATQYEQYF. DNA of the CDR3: TGTGCTAGTGGTTCCTCCGCGACACAGTACGAGCAGTACTTC.